The TCR beta chain under discussion was sequenced for a study of CD8 T cells in ankylosing spondylitis. Study-wide results and limits: There was reportedly significant enrichment of clones that were disease-linked in matched ankylosing spondylitis synovial fluid. There was a TCR beta motif, made of several highly homologous variants, that appeared characteristic of ankylosing spondylitis blood.

The CDR3 consists of 16 residues. TCRdb recomputed calls from the 5' RACE reads with MiXCR, one row per CDR3 protein. The sample lists a few hundred thousand distinct CDR3 sequences; around 19% were seen once. This clonotype showed up just a few times. Its matching antigen is unknown. The TCR was taken from a male donor with ankylosing spondylitis. The chain uses TRBV21-1 and TRBJ2-7; the table calls TRBD1, which could not be checked here. TRBV21-1 is flagged as a pseudogene. Sequenced: blood, either unsorted or a sorted T cell fraction (not recorded which). This CDR3 reads CASRGGPGQAGYEQYF. The CDR3 DNA reads as TGTGCCAGCCGAGGCGGCCCGGGACAGGCTGGCTACGAGCAGTACTTC.